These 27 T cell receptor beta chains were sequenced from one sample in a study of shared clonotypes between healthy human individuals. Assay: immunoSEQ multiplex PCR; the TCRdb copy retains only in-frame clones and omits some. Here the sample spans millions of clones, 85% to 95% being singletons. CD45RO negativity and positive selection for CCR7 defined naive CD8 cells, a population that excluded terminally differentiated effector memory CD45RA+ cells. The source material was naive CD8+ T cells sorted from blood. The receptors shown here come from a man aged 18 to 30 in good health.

CDR3 protein: CASSQLGESNQPQHF. CDR3 in DNA: TGCGCCAGCAGCCAACTGGGTGAGAGCAATCAGCCCCAGCATTTT. The chain links TRBV5-1 to TRBJ1-5; unclear D gene. The CDR3 has 15 residues. The V end lost 4 bases, the J end lost 1 base, and 12 bases lay between the germline ends. From germline, CDR1 is SGHRS and CDR2 YFSETQ.

The CDR3 bases are TGCGCCAGCAGCCCGAGTTGGGAGGGCGATGAGCAGTTCTTC. Amino acid sequence: CASSPSWEGDEQFF. The rearrangement links TRBV5-1 to TRBJ2-1, with TRBD2 matching over 7 bases. The germline V gene has CDR1 SGHRS and CDR2 YFSETQ. The CDR3 is made up of 14 amino acids. With 4 bases clipped from V and 8 bases from J, the junction kept 9 bases outside the gene matches.

The CDR3 bases are TGTGCCAGCAGCGAAATTGTAGGGGCACCCTACAATGAGCAGTTCTTC. Translation: CASSEIVGAPYNEQFF. V is TRBV6-1 and J is TRBJ2-1; D is perhaps TRBD1 (5 bases). Looked up from germline, CDR1 is MNHNS and CDR2 is SASEGT. V dropped 6 bases and J dropped 2 bases, with 17 bases sitting between them. The CDR3 covers 16 residues.

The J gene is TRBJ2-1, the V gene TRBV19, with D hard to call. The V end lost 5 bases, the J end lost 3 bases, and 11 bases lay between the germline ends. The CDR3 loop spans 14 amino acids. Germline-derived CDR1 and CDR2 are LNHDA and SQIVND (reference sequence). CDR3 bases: TGTGCCAGTAGTCTGGGAAATTTCTACAATGAGCAGTTCTTC. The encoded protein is CASSLGNFYNEQFF.

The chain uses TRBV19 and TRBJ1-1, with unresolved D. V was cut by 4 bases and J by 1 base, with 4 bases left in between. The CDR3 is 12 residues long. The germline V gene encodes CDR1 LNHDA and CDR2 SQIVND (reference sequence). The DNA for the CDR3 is TGTGCCAGTAGTAATGGGAACACTGAAGCTTTCTTT. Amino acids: CASSNGNTEAFF.

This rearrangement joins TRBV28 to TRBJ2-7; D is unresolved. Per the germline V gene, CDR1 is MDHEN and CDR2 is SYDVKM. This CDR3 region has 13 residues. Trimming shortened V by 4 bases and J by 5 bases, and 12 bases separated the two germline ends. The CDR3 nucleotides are TGTGCCAGCAGTTCCGTCGGCACAAACGAGCAGTACTTC. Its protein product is CASSSVGTNEQYF. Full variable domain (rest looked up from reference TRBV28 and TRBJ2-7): DVKVTQSSRYLVKRTGEKVFLECVQDMDHENMFWYRQDPGLGLRLIYFSYDVKMKEKGDIPEGYSVSREKKERFSLILESASTNQTSMYLCASSSVGTNEQYFGPGTRLTVT.

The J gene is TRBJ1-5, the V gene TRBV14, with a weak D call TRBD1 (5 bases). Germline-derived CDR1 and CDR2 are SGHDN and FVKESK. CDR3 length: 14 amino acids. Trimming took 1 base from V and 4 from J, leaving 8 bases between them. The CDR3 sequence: CASSQAPGNQPQHF. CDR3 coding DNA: TGTGCCAGCAGCCAAGCTCCAGGGAATCAGCCCCAGCATTTT.

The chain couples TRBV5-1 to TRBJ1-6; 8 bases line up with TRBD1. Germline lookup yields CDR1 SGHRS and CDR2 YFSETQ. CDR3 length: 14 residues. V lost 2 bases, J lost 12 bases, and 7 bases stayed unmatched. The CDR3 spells CASSFKGQVEPLHF. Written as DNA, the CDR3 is TGCGCCAGCAGCTTTAAGGGACAGGTCGAACCCCTCCACTTT.

CDR3 bases: TGTGCCAGCTCGTCCCCGGGACCAAGATACGAGCAGTACTTC. This encodes CASSSPGPRYEQYF. The chain combines TRBV18 with TRBJ2-7; perhaps D is TRBD1 or TRBD2 (5 bases each). Per the germline V gene, CDR1 is KGHSH and CDR2 is LQKENI. Trimming pared 6 bases from V and 4 bases from J, leaving 16 bases between. This CDR3 comprises 14 residues.

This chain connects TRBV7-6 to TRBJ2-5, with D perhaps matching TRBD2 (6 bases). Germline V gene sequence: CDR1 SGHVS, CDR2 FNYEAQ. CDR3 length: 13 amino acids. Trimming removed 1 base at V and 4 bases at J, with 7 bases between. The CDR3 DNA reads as TGTGCCAGCAGCTTAGGACTAGGAGAGACCCAGTACTTC. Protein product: CASSLGLGETQYF.

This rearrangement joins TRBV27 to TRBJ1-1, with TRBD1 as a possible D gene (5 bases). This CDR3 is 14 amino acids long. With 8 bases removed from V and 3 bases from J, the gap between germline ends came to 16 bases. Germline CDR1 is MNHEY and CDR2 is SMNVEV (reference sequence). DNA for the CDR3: TGTGCCAGCCATCGAGGGACCCCCTACACTGAAGCTTTCTTT. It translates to CASHRGTPYTEAFF.

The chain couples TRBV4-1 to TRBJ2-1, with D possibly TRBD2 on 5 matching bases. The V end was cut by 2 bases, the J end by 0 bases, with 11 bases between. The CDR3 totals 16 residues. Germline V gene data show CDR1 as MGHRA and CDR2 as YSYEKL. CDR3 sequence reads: CASSQSPGSSYNEQFF. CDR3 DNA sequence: TGCGCCAGCAGCCAAAGTCCGGGGAGCTCCTACAATGAGCAGTTCTTC.

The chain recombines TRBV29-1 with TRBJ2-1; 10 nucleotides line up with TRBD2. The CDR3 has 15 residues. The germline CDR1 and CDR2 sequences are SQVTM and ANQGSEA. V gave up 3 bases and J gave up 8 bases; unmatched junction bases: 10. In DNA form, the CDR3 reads TGCAGCGTTGACTCGAGTCTAGCGGGAGTGTATGAGCAGTTCTTC. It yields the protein CSVDSSLAGVYEQFF.

The CDR3 nucleotides are TGTGCCAGCAGCCCGACGTGGGATAAGTACGAGCAGTACTTC. It specifies CASSPTWDKYEQYF. The chain joins TRBV13 to TRBJ2-7; no definite D call. This CDR3 region has 14 residues. Per the germline V gene, CDR1 is PRHDT and CDR2 is FYEKMQ (reference sequence). Deletions cut 5 bases from V and 4 bases from J, with 15 bases between.

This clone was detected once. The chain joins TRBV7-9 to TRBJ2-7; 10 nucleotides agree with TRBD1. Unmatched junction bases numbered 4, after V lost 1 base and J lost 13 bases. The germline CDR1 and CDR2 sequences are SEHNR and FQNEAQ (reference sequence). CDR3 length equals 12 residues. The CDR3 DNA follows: TGTGCCAGCAGCTTAGACGGGGACAGGGGTTACTTC. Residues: CASSLDGDRGYF.

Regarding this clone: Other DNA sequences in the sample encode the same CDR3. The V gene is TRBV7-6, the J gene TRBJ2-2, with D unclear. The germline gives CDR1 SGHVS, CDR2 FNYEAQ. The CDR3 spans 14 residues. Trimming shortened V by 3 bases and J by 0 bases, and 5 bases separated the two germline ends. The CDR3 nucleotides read TGTGCCAGCAGCTTGGGTGCGAACACCGGGGAGCTGTTTTTT. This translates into CASSLGANTGELFF. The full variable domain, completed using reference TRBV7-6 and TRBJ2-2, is GAGVSQSPRYKVTKRGQDVALRCDPISGHVSLYWYRQALGQGPEFLTYFNYEAQQDKSGLPNDRFSAERPEGSISTLTIQRTEQRDSAMYRCASSLGANTGELFFGEGSRLTVL.

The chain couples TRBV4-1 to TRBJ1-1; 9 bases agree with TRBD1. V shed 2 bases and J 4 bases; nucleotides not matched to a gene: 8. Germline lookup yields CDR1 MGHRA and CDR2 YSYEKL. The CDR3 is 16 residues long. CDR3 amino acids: CASSQKQGAVGTEAFF. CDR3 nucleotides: TGCGCCAGCAGCCAAAAACAGGGGGCGGTGGGCACTGAAGCTTTCTTT.

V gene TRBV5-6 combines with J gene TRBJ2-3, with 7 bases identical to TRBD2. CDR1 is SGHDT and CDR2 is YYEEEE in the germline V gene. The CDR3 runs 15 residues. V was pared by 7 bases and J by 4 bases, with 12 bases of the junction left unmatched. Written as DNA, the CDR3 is TGTGCCAGCCGCCCGACGGGGGGAGTTTCAGATACGCAGTATTTT. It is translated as CASRPTGGVSDTQYF.

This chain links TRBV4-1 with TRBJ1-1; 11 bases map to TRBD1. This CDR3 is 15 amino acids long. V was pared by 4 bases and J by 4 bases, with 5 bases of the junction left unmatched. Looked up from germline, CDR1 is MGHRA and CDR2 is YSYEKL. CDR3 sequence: CASSLEGTGGTEAFF. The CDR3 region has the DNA TGCGCCAGCAGCCTAGAGGGGACAGGGGGCACTGAAGCTTTCTTT.

Written as DNA, the CDR3 is TGTGCCAGCAGCGTAGGTGACAGGGCGATCGAGACCCAGTACTTC. Its protein product is CASSVGDRAIETQYF. The chain recombines TRBV9 with TRBJ2-5, with 7 bases lining up with TRBD1. Germline CDR1 is SGDLS and CDR2 is YYNGEE. The CDR3 sequence is 15 residues long. The ends lost 0 bases at V and 5 bases at J; junction bases unmatched: 7.

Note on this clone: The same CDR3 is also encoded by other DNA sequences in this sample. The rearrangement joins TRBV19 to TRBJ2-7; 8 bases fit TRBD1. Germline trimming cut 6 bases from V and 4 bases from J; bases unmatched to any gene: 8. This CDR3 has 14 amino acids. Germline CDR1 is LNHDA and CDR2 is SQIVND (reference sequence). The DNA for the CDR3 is TGTGCCAGTAGCCCGTCGACAGGGGCTTACGAGCAGTACTTC. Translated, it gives CASSPSTGAYEQYF.

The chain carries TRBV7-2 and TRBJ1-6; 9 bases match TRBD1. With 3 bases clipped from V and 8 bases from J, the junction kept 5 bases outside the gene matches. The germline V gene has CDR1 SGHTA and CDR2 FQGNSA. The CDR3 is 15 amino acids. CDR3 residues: CASSLTGQGYSPLHF. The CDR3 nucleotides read TGTGCCAGCAGCTTGACGGGACAGGGTTATTCACCCCTCCACTTT.

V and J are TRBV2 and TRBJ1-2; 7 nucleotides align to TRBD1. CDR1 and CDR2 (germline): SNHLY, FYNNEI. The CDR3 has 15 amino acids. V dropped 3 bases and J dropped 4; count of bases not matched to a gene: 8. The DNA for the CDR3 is TGTGCCAGCAGTGATTTAGGGGGCTTGGCCTATGGCTACACCTTC. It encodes CASSDLGGLAYGYTF.

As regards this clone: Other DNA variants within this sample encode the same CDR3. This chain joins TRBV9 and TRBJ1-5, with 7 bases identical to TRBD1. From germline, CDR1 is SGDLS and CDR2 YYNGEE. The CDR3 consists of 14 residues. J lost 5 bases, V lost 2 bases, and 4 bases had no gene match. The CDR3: CASSVAGGDQPQHF. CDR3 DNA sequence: TGTGCCAGCAGCGTCGCAGGGGGAGATCAGCCCCAGCATTTT.

The CDR3 DNA follows: TGTGCCAGCAGCCCAACTCCCGACAGCGGAGAAAAACTGTTTTTT. It encodes CASSPTPDSGEKLFF. The chain recombines TRBV5-4 with TRBJ1-4, with D tentatively TRBD1 (5 bases). V was shortened by 4 bases and J by 8 bases, with 18 bases between the two germline ends. This CDR3 region has 15 residues. Per the germline V gene, CDR1 is SGHNT and CDR2 is YYREEE (reference sequence).

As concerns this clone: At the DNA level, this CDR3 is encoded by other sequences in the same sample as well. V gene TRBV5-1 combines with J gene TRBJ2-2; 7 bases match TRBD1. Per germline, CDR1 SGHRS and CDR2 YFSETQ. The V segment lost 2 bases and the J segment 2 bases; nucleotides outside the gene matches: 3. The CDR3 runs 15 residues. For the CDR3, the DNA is TGCGCCAGCAGCTTAGGGACAGCAAACACCGGGGAGCTGTTTTTT. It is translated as CASSLGTANTGELFF.

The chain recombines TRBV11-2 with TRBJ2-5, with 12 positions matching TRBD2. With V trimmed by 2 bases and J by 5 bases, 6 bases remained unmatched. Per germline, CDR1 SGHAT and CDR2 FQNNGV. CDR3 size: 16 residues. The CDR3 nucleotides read TGTGCCAGCAGCTTACTAGCGGGAGGGCTAGGGGAGACCCAGTACTTC. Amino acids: CASSLLAGGLGETQYF.